The present TCR beta chain was sequenced within a study of pediatric ulcerative colitis. General study findings and limits: Acute severe colitis showed lower rectal diversity from clonal expansions. Two patients' blood samples yielded substantially fewer templates. All ulcerative colitis patients, but no controls, carried a couple of rectal clonotypes.

As to this clone: Its antigen remains unidentified.

The CDR3 has 16 residues. From germline, CDR1 is SGHRS and CDR2 YFSETQ. The V end was cut by 3 bases, the J end by 0 bases, with 10 bases between. At colonoscopy, a blood sample was also collected. Sequencing used immunoSEQ multiplex PCR; TCRdb keeps in-frame clones, though not all of them. Counted here are 35,000 to 45,000 clones, approximately 82% occurring once; the ten biggest clones make up 23%. The sequenced sample was blood. This receptor was obtained from a girl aged 5 to 17 with moderate ulcerative colitis. The chain employs TRBV5-1 and TRBJ2-6; D gene ambiguous. CDR3: CASSSRVSSGANVLTF. The CDR3 coding sequence is TGCGCCAGCAGCTCCCGAGTGAGCTCTGGGGCCAACGTCCTGACTTTC.